The entry below gives a single TCR beta chain sequence along with its context. As processed by the authors: From reference gene primer amplification, estimates of nucleated cell counts were derived. Profiling relied on immunoSEQ multiplex PCR, and the TCRdb table lists in-frame clones only, not all of them. Clonal size and the V and J genes are those of that table, whereas D and trimming came from the DNA. The repertoire includes around 150,000 clones, approximately 90% of them detected once, and about 4% sits in the top ten. There are 13 residues in the CDR3. This entry is derived from a study of blood T cell repertoires in COVID-19. Background on the study: The study drew acute and convalescent COVID-19 samples from the United States, Italy and Spain. PBMCs, B-cell-depleted T cells, or T cells provided the cDNA or gDNA that made up the material.

The sample comprised peripheral blood. The chain has TRBV21-1 and TRBJ2-2; the tabulated D call, TRBD2, remains unverified against the DNA. TRBV21-1 is annotated as a pseudogene. This TCR derives from a woman aged 60-75 years with active or convalescent COVID-19. In DNA, the CDR3 is TGTGCCAGCAGCAGGGGGAGGACCGGGGAGCTGTTTTTT. Protein sequence: CASSRGRTGELFF.